This TCR beta chain was found in a study of CD8 T cells in Susac syndrome. Random hexamers were used to reverse transcribe an amount of about 0.5 to 1 ug RNA. In TCRdb, the immunoSEQ multiplex PCR reads were re-called with MiXCR into one record per CDR3 protein. The profile shows 75,000 to 100,000 distinct CDR3 sequences, more than 85% of them singletons. V was clipped by 5 bases and J by 0 bases, with 20 bases between them. CDR1 is MNHNS, CDR2 SASEGT, per germline. The CDR3 sequence is 17 residues long. This receptor was obtained from a human donor with Susac syndrome. The chain uses TRBV6-1 and TRBJ2-7; maybe TRBD1 (5 bases). The source material was CD8+ T cells from PBMCs. CDR3 residues: CASSTITGRGSSYEQYF. Here the CDR3 DNA reads TGTGCCAGCAGTACGATTACAGGTCGAGGATCCTCCTACGAGCAGTACTTC.